Sequencing of this T cell receptor beta chain was carried out in a study of T-cell reconstitution after alpha-beta-depleted transplantation in children. This clonotype was counted ten times or more. During its preparation, the TCRbeta library received unique molecular identifiers. TCRdb passed the PCR reads through MiXCR, listing each CDR3 protein once. The profile shows roughly 89,000 distinct CDR3 sequences, 10% to 15% of them singletons. Trimming cost V 0 bases and J 7 bases, with 12 bases left between them. The CDR3 spans 14 residues. The germline V gene encodes CDR1 SQVTM and CDR2 ANQGSEA. This TCR came from a human donor who donated a stem cell graft to a child with inherited bone marrow failure. The sample consisted of PBMCs from the stem cell graft donor, taken from the stem cell graft. The chain recombines TRBV29-1 with TRBJ1-4; D is unclear. The CDR3 sequence is CSVEDMTGREKLFF. CDR3 sequence (DNA): TGCAGCGTTGAAGATATGACGGGTCGTGAAAAACTGTTTTTT.